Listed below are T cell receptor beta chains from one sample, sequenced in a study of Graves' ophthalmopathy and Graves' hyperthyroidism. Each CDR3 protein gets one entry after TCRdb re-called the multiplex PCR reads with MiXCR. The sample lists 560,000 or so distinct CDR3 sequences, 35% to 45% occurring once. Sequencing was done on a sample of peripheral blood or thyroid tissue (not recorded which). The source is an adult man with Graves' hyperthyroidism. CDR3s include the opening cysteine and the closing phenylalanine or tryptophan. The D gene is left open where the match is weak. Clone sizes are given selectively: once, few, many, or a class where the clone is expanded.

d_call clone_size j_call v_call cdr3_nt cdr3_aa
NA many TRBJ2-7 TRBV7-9 TGTGCCAGCAGCTCGGACGTCTCCTACGAGCAGTACTTC CASSSDVSYEQYF
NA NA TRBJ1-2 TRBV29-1 TGCAGCGTTCGGGCAGGGGACTATGGCTACACCTTC CSVRAGDYGYTF
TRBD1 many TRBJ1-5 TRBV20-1 TGCAGTGCGCTCAAGGGACAGGGCAGTCAGCCCCAGCATTTT CSALKGQGSQPQHF
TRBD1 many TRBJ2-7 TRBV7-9 TGCGCCAGCAGCTTGGCCGTGGGACAGGGCTACGAGCAGTACTTC CASSLAVGQGYEQYF
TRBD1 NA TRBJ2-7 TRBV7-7 TGTGCTAGAGGCGGACAGGGTGATGTCCTCTACGAGCAGTACTTC CARGGQGDVLYEQYF
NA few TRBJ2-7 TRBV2 TGTGCCAGCAGTGAAGGCAGACAGGCGTTCGAGCAGTACTTC CASSEGRQAFEQYF
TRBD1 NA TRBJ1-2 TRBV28 TGTGCCAGCAGATCAGCGGGACAGGGGTATGGCTACACCTTC CASRSAGQGYGYTF
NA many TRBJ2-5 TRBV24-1 TGTGCCACCAGTCCTCCGGCGTTGAGGGGAAGGGAGACCCAGTACTTC CATSPPALRGRETQYF
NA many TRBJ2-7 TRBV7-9 TGTGCCAGCAGCTCAGTATTCTCCTACGAGCAGTACTTC CASSSVFSYEQYF
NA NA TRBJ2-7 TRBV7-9 TGTGCCAGCAGTTTGGGTCTTACTGGCTACGAGCAGTGCTTC CASSLGLTGYEQCF
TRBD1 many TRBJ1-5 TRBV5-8 TGTGCCAGCAGCGACGGGACAGGGGGTCAGCCCCAGCATTTT CASSDGTGGQPQHF
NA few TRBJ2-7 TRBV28 TGTGCCAGCAGTTTGCCGGGGATGGAGAATAACTTC CASSLPGMENNF
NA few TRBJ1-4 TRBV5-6 TGTGCCAGCAGCAGGGACCGTAATGAAAAACTGTTTTTT CASSRDRNEKLFF
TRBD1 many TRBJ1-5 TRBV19 TGTGCCAGTAGTATAGACGGAGGCAGGGGGGGAAAGCATTTT CASSIDGGRGGKHF
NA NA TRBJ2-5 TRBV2 TGTGCCAGCAGTGATTCCGGGACATTCTCCCTCCAAGAGACCCAGTACTTC CASSDSGTFSLQETQYF
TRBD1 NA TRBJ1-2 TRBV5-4 TGTGCCAGCAGCTTGGAACCGGGACAGGGTGCTGGCTACACCTTC CASSLEPGQGAGYTF
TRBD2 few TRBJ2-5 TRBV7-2 TGTGCCAGCAGCCAAGTCATAACTAGCGGAGATCAAGAGACCCAGTACTTC CASSQVITSGDQETQYF
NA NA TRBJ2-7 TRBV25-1 TGTGCCAGCGAGGGGGGGGGAGGGAACTACGAGCAGTACTTC CASEGGGGNYEQYF
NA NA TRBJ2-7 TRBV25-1 TGTGCCAGCAGCTCGACCAGGGCCTCCTACGAGCAGTACTTC CASSSTRASYEQYF
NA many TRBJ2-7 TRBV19 TGTGCCAGTAGACAAACAGGGTACTACGAGCAGTACTTC CASRQTGYYEQYF
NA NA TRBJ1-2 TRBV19 TGTGCCAGTAGTATAATAGGAGGGGGAGTCTATGGCTACACCTTC CASSIIGGGVYGYTF
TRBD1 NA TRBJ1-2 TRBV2 TGTGCCAGCAGTCAACAGGGGGCTGAAGGCTACACCTTC CASSQQGAEGYTF
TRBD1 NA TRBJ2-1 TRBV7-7 TGTGCTAGCAGCTTAGAGACAGGGCCACGCAATGAGCAGTTCTTC CASSLETGPRNEQFF
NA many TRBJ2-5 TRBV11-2 TGTGCCAGCAGCATCGGACCGTTTAGCGAGACCCAGTACTTC CASSIGPFSETQYF
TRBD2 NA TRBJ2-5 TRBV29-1 TGCAGCGTTGCTGGCCTAGCGGGAGCCGGGGAGACCCAGTACTTC CSVAGLAGAGETQYF
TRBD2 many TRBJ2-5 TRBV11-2 TGTGCCAGCAGCTTGGGTCCCGGACTAGCGGAAGAGACCCAGTACTTC CASSLGPGLAEETQYF
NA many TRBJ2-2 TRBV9 TGTGCCAGCAGCCCCGGGGGACTCAACACCGGGGAGCTGTTTTTT CASSPGGLNTGELFF
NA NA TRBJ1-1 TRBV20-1 TGCAGTGCTAGAGGGGCGGAGTGCGAAGCTTTCTTT CSARGAECEAFF
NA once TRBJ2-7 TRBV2 TGTGCCAGCAAGGGACTTAGCTCCTACGAGCAGTACTTC CASKGLSSYEQYF
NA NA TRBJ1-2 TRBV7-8 TGTGCCAGCAGCCTAAGCGGGACCCCCGGCGGCTACACCTTC CASSLSGTPGGYTF
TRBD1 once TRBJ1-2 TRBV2 TGTGCCAGCAGTGCCCCCAGGGGGCCTAATGGCTACACCTTC CASSAPRGPNGYTF
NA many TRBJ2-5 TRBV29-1 TGCAGCGTTGAAGAAAACGGGAGTCGCGGGGAGACCCAGTACTTC CSVEENGSRGETQYF
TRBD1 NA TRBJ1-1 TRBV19 TGTGCCAGTAGCCAGGGGGTGTTGAACACTGAAGCTTTCTTT CASSQGVLNTEAFF
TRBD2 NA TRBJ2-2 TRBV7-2 TGTGCCAGCAGCCAGGGACTAGCGGGGGCGGTGAACACCGGGGAGCTGTTTTTT CASSQGLAGAVNTGELFF
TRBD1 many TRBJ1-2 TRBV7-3 TGTGCCAGCAGCCCCGGGACAGCGGACGGCTACACCTTC CASSPGTADGYTF
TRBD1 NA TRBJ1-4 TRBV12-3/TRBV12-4 TGTGCCAGCAGTAGAGGACAGGGCCCAACTAATGAAAAACTGTTTTTT CASSRGQGPTNEKLFF
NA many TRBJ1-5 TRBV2 TGTGCCAGCAGTGAAGCGCTCGGTAGCAATCAGCCCCAGCATTTT CASSEALGSNQPQHF
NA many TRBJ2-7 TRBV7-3 TGTGCCAGCAGCTTAGGGAGTCTCGAAGGGGAGCAGTACTTC CASSLGSLEGEQYF
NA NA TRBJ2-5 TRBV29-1 TGCAGCTTAGTTGCCGAGACCCAGTACTTC CSLVAETQYF
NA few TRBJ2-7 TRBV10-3 TGTGCCATCAGTGTGGGACGGGTAGGATACGAGCAGTACTTC CAISVGRVGYEQYF
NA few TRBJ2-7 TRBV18 TGTGCCAGCTCACCCATAGAGATGAGCTACGAGCAGTACTTC CASSPIEMSYEQYF
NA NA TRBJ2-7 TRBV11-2 TGTGCCAGCAGCTCCCAACCCGGACGGAGCTACGAGCAGTACTTC CASSSQPGRSYEQYF
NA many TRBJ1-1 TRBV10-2 TGCGCCAGCAGTGAGTCCTACCTTCAGGGGAAGACTGAAGCTTTCTTT CASSESYLQGKTEAFF
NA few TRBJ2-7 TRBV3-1 TGTGCCAGCAGCATGGGGTCCTACGAGCAGTACTTC CASSMGSYEQYF
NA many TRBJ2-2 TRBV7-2 TGTGCCAGCAGCTTAGTCGGTACCGCGAACACCGGGGAGCTGTTTTTT CASSLVGTANTGELFF
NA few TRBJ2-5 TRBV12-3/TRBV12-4 TGTGCCAGCAGTTTGGGTTTGGGGTGGGGACAAGAGACCCAGTACTTC CASSLGLGWGQETQYF
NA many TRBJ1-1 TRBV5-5 TGTGCCAGCAGCGTGCAGGACACATACACTGAAGCTTTCTTT CASSVQDTYTEAFF
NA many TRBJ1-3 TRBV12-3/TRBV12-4 TGTGCCAGCAGTTTAAGTCAGGGAAACACCATATATTTT CASSLSQGNTIYF